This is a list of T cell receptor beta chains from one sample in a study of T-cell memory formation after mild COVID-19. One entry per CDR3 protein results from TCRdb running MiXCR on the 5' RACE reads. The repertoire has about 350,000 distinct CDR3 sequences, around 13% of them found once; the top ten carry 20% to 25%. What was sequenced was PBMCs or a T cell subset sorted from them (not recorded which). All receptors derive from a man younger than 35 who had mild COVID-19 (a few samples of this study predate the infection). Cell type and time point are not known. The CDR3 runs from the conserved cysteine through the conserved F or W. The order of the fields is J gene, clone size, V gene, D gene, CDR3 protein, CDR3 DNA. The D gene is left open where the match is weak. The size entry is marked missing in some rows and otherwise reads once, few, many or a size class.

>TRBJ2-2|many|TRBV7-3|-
CASSLMNTGELFF
TGTGCCAGCAGTTTAATGAACACCGGGGAGCTGTTTTTT
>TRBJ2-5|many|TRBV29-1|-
CSVRRKETQYF
TGCAGCGTCCGACGGAAAGAGACCCAGTACTTC
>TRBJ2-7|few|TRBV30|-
CAWSRQSSYEQYF
TGTGCCTGGAGTCGGCAGAGCTCCTACGAGCAGTACTTC
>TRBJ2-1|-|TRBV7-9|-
CASSLTTRSYNEQFF
TGTGCCAGCAGCTTAACGACACGCTCCTACAATGAGCAGTTCTTC
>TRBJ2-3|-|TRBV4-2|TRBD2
CASRTFSGGAGDTQYF
TGTGCCAGCAGAACCTTTAGCGGGGGGGCCGGAGATACGCAGTATTTT
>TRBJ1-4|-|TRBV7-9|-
CASSLRRGNNEKLFF
TGTGCCAGCAGCTTACGCCGGGGGAATAATGAAAAACTGTTTTTT
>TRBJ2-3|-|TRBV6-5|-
CASSQGNTDTQYF
TGTGCCAGCTCCCAGGGCAACACAGATACGCAGTATTTT
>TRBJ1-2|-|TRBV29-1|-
CRPSWGGNGYTF
TGCAGGCCCTCCTGGGGGGGTAATGGCTACACCTTC
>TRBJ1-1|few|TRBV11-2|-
CASAMTEDTEAFF
TGTGCCTCAGCCATGACAGAAGATACTGAAGCTTTCTTT
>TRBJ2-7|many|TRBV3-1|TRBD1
CASSQPMGTDYEQYF
TGTGCCAGCAGCCAGCCTATGGGGACAGACTACGAGCAGTACTTC
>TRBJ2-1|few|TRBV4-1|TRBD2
CASSHTGTSGGSSYNEQFF
TGCGCCAGCAGCCATACCGGGACTAGCGGGGGGAGCTCCTACAATGAGCAGTTCTTC
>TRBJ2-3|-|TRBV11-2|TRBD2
CASSYWGGGDTQYF
TGTGCCAGCAGCTATTGGGGGGGAGGAGATACGCAGTATTTT
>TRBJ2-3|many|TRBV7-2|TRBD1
CASSRQGARTDTQYF
TGTGCCAGCAGCCGACAGGGGGCGCGAACAGATACGCAGTATTTT
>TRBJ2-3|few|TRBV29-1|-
CSVGGQLKYTDTQYF
TGCAGCGTGGGGGGACAGCTGAAATACACAGATACGCAGTATTTT
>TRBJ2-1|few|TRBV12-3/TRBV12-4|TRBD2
CASSRGLAGPNEQFF
TGTGCCAGCAGCCGGGGACTAGCGGGGCCCAATGAGCAGTTCTTC
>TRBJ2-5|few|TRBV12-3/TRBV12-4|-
CASSFLGMGETQYF
TGTGCCAGCAGTTTCCTAGGGATGGGGGAGACCCAGTACTTC
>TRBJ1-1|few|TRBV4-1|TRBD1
CASSQKTGVSAEAFF
TGCGCCAGCAGCCAGAAAACAGGGGTTAGCGCTGAAGCTTTCTTT
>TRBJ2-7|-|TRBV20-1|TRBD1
CSAAGQGIYEQYF
TGCAGTGCCGCGGGACAGGGGATCTACGAGCAGTACTTC
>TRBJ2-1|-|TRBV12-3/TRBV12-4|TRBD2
CASSRRGIAGGGNEQFF
TGTGCCAGCAGCCGGAGAGGCATAGCGGGGGGCGGGAATGAGCAGTTCTTC
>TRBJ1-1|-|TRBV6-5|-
CASSRETEAFF
TGTGCCAGCAGCCGTGAAACTGAAGCTTTCTTT
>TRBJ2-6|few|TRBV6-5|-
CASSPARLGANVLTF
TGTGCCAGCAGTCCCGCTAGGCTGGGGGCCAACGTCCTGACTTTC
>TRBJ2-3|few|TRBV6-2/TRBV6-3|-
CASSYSGVDTQYF
TGTGCCAGCAGTTACTCGGGGGTAGATACGCAGTATTTT
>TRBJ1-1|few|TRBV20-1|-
CSARDHREDLNTEAFF
TGCAGTGCTAGGGACCACAGGGAAGATTTGAACACTGAAGCTTTCTTT
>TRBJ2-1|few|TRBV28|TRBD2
CASNRAGVLFNEQFF
TGTGCCAGCAATCGGGCGGGGGTTCTCTTCAATGAGCAGTTCTTC
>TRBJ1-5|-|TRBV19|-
CASSRRINQPQHF
TGTGCCAGTAGTAGACGGATCAATCAGCCCCAGCATTTT
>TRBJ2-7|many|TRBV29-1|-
CSVVGGHTYEQYF
TGCAGCGTTGTGGGGGGGCATACCTACGAGCAGTACTTC
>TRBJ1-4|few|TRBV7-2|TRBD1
CASSFMGTGGEKLFF
TGTGCCAGCAGCTTTATGGGGACAGGGGGTGAAAAACTGTTTTTT
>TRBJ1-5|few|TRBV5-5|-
CASSSLVGGPQHF
TGTGCCAGCAGCTCCCTAGTGGGGGGGCCCCAGCATTTT
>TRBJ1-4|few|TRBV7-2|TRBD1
CASRSGTGDEKLFF
TGTGCCAGCAGGAGCGGGACAGGGGACGAAAAACTGTTTTTT
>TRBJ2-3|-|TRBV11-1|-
CASSPTTPDSRTDTQYF
TGTGCCAGCAGCCCTACCACCCCGGACAGTCGCACAGATACGCAGTATTTT
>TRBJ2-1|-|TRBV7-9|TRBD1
CASRTTLGQGRHEQFF
TGTGCCAGCAGAACCACTTTAGGACAGGGAAGGCATGAGCAGTTCTTC
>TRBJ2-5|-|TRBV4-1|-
CASSQGGGSGGTQYF
TGCGCCAGCAGCCAAGGGGGCGGAAGCGGTGGGACCCAGTACTTC
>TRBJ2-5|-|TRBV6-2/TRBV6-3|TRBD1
CASIPGQGETQYF
TGTGCCAGCATACCCGGACAGGGAGAGACCCAGTACTTC
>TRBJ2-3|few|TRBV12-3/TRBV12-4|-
CASSLWASRGDTQYF
TGTGCCAGCAGTTTGTGGGCCTCCCGAGGAGATACGCAGTATTTT
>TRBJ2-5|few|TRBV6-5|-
CASSYSTVGGEAGDLRKTQYF
TGTGCCAGCAGTTACTCGACGGTGGGGGGCGAAGCGGGCGACCTTCGGAAGACCCAGTACTTC
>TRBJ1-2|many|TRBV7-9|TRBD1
CASSWPEGADYGYTF
TGTGCCAGCAGCTGGCCCGAGGGGGCAGACTATGGCTACACCTTC
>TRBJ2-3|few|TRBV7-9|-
CASTTRQPSTDTQYF
TGTGCCAGCACGACGCGACAGCCTAGCACAGATACGCAGTATTTT